The TCR beta chain described here comes from a study of T cell responses to AZD1222 COVID-19 vaccine. Study-level findings and limits: Receipt of two AZD1222 doses was followed by a rise in Spike-specific TCR breadth and depth. Reportedly, nearly half the spike-specific TCRs target unmutated variant regions. Donors skewed white British and female; clonal diversity was possibly underestimated.

The analysis combined second doses at about 4 or about 12 weeks. As regards this clone: No antigen is known for it.

Using immunoSEQ multiplex PCR, the repertoire was profiled, and TCRdb retains in-frame clones only, with some absent. The table has fewer than 85,000 clones, 83% seen once. This CDR3 comprises 14 residues. CDR1 is SGDLS, CDR2 YYNGEE, per germline. Trimming pared 0 bases from V and 6 bases from J, leaving 12 bases between. The receptor's source is an adult who received the AZD1222 COVID-19 vaccine. The sequencing used peripheral blood, collected 28 days after the second AZD1222 dose. J is TRBJ1-1 and V is TRBV9; no definite D call. CDR3 amino acids: CASSVVGGQAEAFF. In DNA form, the CDR3 reads TGTGCCAGCAGCGTAGTAGGCGGGCAAGCTGAAGCTTTCTTT.